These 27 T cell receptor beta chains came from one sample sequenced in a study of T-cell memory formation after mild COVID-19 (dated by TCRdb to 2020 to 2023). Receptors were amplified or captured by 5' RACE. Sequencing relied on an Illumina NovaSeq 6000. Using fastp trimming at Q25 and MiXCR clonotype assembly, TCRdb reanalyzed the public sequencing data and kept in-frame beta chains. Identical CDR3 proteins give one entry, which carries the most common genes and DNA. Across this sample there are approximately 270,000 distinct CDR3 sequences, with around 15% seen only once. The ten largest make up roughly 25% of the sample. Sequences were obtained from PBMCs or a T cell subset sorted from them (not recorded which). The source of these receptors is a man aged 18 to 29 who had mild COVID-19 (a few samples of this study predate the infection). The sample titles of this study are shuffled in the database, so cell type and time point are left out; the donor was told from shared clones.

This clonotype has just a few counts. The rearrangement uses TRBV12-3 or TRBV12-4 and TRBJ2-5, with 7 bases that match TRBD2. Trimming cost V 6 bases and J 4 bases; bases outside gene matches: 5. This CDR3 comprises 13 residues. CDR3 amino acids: CASRGGRVETQYF. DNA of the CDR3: TGTGCCAGCAGGGGGGGGAGGGTAGAGACCCAGTACTTC.

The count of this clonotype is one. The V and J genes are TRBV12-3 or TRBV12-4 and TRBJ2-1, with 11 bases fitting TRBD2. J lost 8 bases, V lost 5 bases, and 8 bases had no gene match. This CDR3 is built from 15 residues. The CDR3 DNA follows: TGTGCCAGCAGTCAAACTAGCGGGGGTATAGATGAGCAGTTCTTC. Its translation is CASSQTSGGIDEQFF.

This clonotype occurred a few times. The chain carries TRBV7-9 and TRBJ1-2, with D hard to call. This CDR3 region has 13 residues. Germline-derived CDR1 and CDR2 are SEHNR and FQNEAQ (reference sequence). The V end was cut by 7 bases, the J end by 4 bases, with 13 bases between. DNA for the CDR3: TGTGCCAGCACCTTCGTTGGCAGCTATGGCTACACCTTC. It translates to CASTFVGSYGYTF.

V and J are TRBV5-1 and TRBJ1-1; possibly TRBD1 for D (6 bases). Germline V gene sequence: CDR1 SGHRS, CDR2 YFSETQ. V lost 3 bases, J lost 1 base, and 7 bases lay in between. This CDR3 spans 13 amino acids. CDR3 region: CASSWTENTEAFF. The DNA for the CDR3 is TGCGCCAGCAGCTGGACAGAGAACACTGAAGCTTTCTTT. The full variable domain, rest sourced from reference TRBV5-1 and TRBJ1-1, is KAGVTQTPRYLIKTRGQQVTLSCSPISGHRSVSWYQQTPGQGLQFLFEYFSETQRNKGNFPGRFSGRQFSNSRSEMNVSTLELGDSALYLCASSWTENTEAFFGQGTRLTVV.

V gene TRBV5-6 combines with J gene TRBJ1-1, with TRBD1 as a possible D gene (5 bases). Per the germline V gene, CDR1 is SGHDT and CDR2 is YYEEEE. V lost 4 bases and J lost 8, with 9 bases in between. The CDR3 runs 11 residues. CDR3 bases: TGTGCCAGCAGCCGAGGGGTCGAAGCTTTCTTT. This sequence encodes CASSRGVEAFF.

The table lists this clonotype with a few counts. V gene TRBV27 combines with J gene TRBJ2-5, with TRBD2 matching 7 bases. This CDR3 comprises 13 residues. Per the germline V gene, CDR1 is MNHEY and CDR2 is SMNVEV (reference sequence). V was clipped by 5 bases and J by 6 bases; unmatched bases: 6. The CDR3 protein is CASSPGGRKTQYF. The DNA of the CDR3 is TGTGCCAGCAGTCCGGGGGGACGGAAGACCCAGTACTTC.

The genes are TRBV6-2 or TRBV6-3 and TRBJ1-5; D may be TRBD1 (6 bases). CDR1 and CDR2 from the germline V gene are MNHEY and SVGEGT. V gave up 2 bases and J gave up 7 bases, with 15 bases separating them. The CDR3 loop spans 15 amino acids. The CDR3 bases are TGTGCCAGCAGTTACGCCATTGGCCAGGGGCAGCCCCAGCATTTT. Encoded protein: CASSYAIGQGQPQHF.

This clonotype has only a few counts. DNA of the CDR3: TGCAGCGCCGTTAGGCGGACAGGGGGCCAAGAGACCCAGTACTTC. This sequence encodes CSAVRRTGGQETQYF. The V and J genes are TRBV29-1 and TRBJ2-5; 10 bases match TRBD1. This CDR3 has 15 amino acids. In germline, CDR1 is SQVTM, CDR2 ANQGSEA. The V and J ends lost 7 bases and 1 base, in that order; junction bases with no gene match: 9.

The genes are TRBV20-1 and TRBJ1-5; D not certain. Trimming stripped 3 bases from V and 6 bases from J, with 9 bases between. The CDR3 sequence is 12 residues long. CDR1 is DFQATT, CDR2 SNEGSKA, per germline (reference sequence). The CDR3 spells CSARANSQPQHF. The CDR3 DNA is TGCAGTGCTAGGGCGAATAGTCAGCCCCAGCATTTT.

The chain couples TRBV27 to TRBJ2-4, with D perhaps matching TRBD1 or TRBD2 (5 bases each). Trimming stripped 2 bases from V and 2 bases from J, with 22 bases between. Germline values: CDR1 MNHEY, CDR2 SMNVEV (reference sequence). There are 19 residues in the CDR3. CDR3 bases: TGTGCCAGCAGTTTAAGGGGTAGCCCGGGGCGGCGAACCAAAAACATTCAGTACTTC. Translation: CASSLRGSPGRRTKNIQYF.

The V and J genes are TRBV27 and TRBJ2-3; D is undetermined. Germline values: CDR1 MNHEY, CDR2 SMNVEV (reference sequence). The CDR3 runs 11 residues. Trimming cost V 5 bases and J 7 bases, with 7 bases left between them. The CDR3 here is CASSTRYTQYF. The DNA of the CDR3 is TGTGCCAGCAGTACTCGATATACGCAGTATTTT.

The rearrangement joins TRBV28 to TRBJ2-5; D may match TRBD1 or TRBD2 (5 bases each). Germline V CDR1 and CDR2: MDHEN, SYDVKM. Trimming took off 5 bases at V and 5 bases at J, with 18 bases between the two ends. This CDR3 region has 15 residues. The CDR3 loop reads CASSDRGGIVETQYF. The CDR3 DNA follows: TGTGCCAGCAGTGACCGGGGCGGTATTGTGGAGACCCAGTACTTC.

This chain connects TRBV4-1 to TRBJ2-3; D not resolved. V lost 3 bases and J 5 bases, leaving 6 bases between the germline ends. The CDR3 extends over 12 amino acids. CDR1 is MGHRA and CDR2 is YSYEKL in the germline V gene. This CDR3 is CASSQAVDTQYF. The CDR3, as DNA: TGCGCCAGCAGCCAGGCGGTAGATACGCAGTATTTT.

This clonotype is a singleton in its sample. CDR3 in amino acids: CASSLTRNNEQFF. DNA of the CDR3: TGTGCCAGCAGCTTAACGCGGAACAATGAGCAGTTCTTC. The genes are TRBV7-3 and TRBJ2-1; D not certain. V lost 0 bases and J 5 bases, leaving 5 bases between the germline ends. CDR1 is SGHTA, CDR2 FQGTGA, per germline. CDR3 size: 13 residues.

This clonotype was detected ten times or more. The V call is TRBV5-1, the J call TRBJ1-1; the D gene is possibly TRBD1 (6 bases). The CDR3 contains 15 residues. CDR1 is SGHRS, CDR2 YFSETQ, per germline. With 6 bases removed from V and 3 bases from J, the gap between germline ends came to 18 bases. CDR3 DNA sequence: TGCGCCAGCAACGTCGGGGGAGCAGGGGACACTGAAGCTTTCTTT. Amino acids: CASNVGGAGDTEAFF. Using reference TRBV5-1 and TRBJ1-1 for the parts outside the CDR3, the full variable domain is KAGVTQTPRYLIKTRGQQVTLSCSPISGHRSVSWYQQTPGQGLQFLFEYFSETQRNKGNFPGRFSGRQFSNSRSEMNVSTLELGDSALYLCASNVGGAGDTEAFFGQGTRLTVV.

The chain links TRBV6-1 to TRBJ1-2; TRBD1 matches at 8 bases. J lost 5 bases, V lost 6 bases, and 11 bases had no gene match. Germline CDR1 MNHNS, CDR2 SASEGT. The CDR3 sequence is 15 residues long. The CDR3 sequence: CASSAGTGPVYGYTF. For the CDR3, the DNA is TGTGCCAGCAGCGCCGGGACAGGTCCTGTGTATGGCTACACCTTC.

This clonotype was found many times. CDR3 DNA: TGCGCCAGCAGCTTGGTTCCGGGACAGGGCACTGAAGCTTTCTTT. Protein sequence: CASSLVPGQGTEAFF. The chain employs TRBV5-1 and TRBJ1-1; TRBD1 aligns across 9 bases. The CDR3 length is 15 residues. Germline V lookup: CDR1 SGHRS, CDR2 YFSETQ. The junction had 4 bases not matched to a gene; V was cut back by 0 bases and J by 4 bases.

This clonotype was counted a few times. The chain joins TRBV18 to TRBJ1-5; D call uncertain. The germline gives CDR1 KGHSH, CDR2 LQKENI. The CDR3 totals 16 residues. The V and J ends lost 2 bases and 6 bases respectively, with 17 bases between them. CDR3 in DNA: TGTGCCAGCTCACCAGTCGCATCGGGGTACGGTCAGCCCCAGCATTTT. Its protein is CASSPVASGYGQPQHF.

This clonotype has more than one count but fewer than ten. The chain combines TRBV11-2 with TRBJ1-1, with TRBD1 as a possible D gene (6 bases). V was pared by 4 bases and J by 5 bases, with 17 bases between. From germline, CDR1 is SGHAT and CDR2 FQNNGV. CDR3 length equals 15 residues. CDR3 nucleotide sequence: TGTGCCAGCAGCTCCAGCCGGGGGGCAAGAACTGAAGCTTTCTTT. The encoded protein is CASSSSRGARTEAFF.

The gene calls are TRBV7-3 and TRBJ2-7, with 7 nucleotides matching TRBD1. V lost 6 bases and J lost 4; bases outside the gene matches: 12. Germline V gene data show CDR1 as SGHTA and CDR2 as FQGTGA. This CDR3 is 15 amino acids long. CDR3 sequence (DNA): TGTGCCAGCAGGGAACAGGGGCCCGGCTTGTACGAGCAGTACGTC. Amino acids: CASREQGPGLYEQYV.

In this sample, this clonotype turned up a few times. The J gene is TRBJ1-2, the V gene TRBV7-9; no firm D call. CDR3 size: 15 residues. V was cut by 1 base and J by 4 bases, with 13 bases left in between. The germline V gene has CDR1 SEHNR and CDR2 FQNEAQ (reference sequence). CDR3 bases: TGTGCCAGCAGCTTAGAGGGAGTGGCGGTCTATGGCTACACCTTC. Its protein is CASSLEGVAVYGYTF. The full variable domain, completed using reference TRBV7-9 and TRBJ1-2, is DTGVSQNPRHKITKRGQNVTFRCDPISEHNRLYWYRQTLGQGPEFLTYFQNEAQLEKSRLLSDRFSAERPKGSFSTLEIQRTEQGDSAMYLCASSLEGVAVYGYTFGSGTRLTVV.

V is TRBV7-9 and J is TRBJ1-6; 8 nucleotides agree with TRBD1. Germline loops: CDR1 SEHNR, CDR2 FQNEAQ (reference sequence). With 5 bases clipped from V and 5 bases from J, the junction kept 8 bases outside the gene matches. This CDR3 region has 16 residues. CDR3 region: CASSRTGGGNNSPLHF. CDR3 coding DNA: TGTGCCAGCAGCCGAACAGGGGGTGGGAATAATTCACCCCTCCACTTT. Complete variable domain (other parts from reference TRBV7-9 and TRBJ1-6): DTGVSQNPRHKITKRGQNVTFRCDPISEHNRLYWYRQTLGQGPEFLTYFQNEAQLEKSRLLSDRFSAERPKGSFSTLEIQRTEQGDSAMYLCASSRTGGGNNSPLHFGNGTRLTVT.

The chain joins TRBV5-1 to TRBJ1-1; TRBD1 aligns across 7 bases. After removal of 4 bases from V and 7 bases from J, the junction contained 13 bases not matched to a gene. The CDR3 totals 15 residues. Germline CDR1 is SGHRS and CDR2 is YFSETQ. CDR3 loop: CASSRGGQPTDEAFF. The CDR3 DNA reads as TGCGCCAGCAGCCGGGGGGGACAGCCCACCGATGAAGCTTTCTTT.

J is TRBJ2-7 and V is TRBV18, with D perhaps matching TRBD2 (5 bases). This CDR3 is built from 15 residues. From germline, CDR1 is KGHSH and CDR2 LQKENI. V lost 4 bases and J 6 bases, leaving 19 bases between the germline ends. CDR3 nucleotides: TGTGCCAGCTCACTTACAGAGGCCCTAGGAGGCGAGCAGTACTTC. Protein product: CASSLTEALGGEQYF.

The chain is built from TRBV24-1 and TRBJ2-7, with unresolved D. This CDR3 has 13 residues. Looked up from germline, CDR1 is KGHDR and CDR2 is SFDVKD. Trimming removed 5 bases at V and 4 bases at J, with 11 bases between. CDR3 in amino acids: CATSVPDPYEQYF. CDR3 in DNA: TGTGCCACCAGTGTTCCAGACCCTTACGAGCAGTACTTC.

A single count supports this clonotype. CDR3 in DNA: TGTGCCAGTAGTAACAGGGCCACCGGGGAGCTGTTTTTT. Its translation: CASSNRATGELFF. The gene calls are TRBV19 and TRBJ2-2; TRBD1 is a possible D gene (6 bases). Between the trimmed V and J ends, which lost 4 bases and 4 bases, there was a span of 7 bases. This CDR3 region has 13 residues. Germline CDR1 and CDR2: LNHDA and SQIVND (reference sequence).

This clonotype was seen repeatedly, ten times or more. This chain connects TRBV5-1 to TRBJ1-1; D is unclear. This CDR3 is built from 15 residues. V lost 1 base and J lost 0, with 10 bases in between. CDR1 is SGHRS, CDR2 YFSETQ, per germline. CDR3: CASSLTVTMNTEAFF. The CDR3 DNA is TGCGCCAGCAGCTTGACCGTCACGATGAACACTGAAGCTTTCTTT.